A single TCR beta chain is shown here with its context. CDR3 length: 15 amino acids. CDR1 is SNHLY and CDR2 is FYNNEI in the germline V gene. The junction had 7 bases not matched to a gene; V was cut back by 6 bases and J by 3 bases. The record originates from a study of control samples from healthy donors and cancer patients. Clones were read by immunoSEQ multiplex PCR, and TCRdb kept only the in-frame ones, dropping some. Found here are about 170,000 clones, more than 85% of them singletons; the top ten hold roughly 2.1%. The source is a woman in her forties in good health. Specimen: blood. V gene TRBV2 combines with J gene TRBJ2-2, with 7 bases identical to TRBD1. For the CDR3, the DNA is TGTGCCAGCAGCGCTAGGGGGCGCGACACCGGGGAGCTGTTTTTT. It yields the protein CASSARGRDTGELFF. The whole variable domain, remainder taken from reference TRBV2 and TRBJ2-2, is EPEVTQTPSHQVTQMGQEVILRCVPISNHLYFYWYRQILGQKVEFLVSFYNNEISEKSEIFDDQFSVERPDGSNFTLKIRSTKLEDSAMYFCASSARGRDTGELFFGEGSRLTVL.